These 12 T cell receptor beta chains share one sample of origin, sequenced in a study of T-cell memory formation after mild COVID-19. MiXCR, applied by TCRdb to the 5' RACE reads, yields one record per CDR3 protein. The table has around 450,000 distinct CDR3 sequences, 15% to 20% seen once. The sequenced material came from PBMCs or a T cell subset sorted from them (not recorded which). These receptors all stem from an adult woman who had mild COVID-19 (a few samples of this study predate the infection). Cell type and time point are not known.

The CDR3 DNA is TGTGCCAGCAGTTACTCGCCTAGCGGGTCCTACGAGCAGTACTTC. This translates into CASSYSPSGSYEQYF. The genes are TRBV27 and TRBJ2-7; TRBD2 agrees at 8 bases. The germline V gene has CDR1 MNHEY and CDR2 SMNVEV (reference sequence). This CDR3 has 15 amino acids. V trimming: 4 bases; J trimming: 1 base; junction bases outside the gene matches: 6.

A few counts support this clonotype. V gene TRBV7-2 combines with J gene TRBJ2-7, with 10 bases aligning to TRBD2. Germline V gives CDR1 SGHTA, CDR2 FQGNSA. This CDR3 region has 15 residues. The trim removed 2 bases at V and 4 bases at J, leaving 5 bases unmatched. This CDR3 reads CASSLTSGNIYEQYF. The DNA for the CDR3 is TGTGCCAGCAGCTTAACTAGCGGGAATATATACGAGCAGTACTTC.

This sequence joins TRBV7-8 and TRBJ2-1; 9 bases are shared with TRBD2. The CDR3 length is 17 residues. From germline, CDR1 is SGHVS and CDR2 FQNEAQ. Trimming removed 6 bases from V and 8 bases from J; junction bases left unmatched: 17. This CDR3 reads CASSQRRGAGGIDEQFF. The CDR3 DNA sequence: TGTGCCAGCAGTCAACGTCGGGGAGCGGGAGGAATAGATGAGCAGTTCTTC. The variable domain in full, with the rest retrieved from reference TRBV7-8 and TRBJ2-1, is GAGVSQSPRYKVAKRGQDVALRCDPISGHVSLFWYQQALGQGPEFLTYFQNEAQLDKSGLPSDRFFAERPEGSVSTLKIQRTQQEDSAVYLCASSQRRGAGGIDEQFFGPGTRLTVL.

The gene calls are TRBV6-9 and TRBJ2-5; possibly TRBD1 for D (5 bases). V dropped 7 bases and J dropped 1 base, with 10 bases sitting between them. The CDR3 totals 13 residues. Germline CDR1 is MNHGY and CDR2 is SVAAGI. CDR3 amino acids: CASITTAQETQYF. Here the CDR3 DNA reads TGTGCCAGCATAACGACAGCCCAAGAGACCCAGTACTTC.

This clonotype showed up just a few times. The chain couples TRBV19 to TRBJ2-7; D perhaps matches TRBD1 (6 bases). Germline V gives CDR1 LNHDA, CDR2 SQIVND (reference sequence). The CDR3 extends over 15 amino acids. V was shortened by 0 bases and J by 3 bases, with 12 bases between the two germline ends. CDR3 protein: CASSIDIRGGYEQYF. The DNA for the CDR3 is TGTGCCAGTAGTATAGATATCAGGGGCGGCTACGAGCAGTACTTC. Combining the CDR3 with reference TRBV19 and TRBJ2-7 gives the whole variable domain DGGITQSPKYLFRKEGQNVTLSCEQNLNHDAMYWYRQDPGQGLRLIYYSQIVNDFQKGDIAEGYSVSREKKESFPLTVTSAQKNPTAFYLCASSIDIRGGYEQYFGPGTRLTVT.

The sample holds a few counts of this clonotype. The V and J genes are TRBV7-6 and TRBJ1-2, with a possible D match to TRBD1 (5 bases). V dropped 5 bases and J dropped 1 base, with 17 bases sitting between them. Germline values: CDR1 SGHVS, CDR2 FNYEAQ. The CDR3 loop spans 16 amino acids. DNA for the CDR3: TGTGCCAGCAGCCGCCTCTTAGGGGCGCGTAACTATGGCTACACCTTC. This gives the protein CASSRLLGARNYGYTF.

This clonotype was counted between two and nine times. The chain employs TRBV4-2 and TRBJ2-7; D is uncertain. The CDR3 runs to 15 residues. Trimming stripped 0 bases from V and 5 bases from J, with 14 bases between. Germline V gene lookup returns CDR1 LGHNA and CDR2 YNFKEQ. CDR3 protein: CASSQDWQTQDEQYF. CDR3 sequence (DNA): TGTGCCAGCAGCCAAGATTGGCAGACGCAGGACGAGCAGTACTTC.

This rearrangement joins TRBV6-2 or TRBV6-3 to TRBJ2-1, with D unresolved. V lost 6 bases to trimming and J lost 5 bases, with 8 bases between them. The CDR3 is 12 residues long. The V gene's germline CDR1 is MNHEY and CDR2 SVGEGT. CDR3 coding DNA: TGTGCCAGCAGGGGCGGCGACAATGAGCAGTTCTTC. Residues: CASRGGDNEQFF.

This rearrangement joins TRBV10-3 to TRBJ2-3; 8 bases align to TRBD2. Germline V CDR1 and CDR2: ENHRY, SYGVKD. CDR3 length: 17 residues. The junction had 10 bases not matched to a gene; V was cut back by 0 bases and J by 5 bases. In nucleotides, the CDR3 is TGTGCCATCAGTGAGTCCCAATGGCGGGAGGTGAAAGATACGCAGTATTTT. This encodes CAISESQWREVKDTQYF.

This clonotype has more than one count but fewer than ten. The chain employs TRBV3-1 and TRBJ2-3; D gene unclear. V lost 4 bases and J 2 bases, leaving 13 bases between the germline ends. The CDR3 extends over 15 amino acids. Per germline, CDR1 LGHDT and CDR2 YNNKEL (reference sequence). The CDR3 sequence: CASSPGNSFTDTQYF. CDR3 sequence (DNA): TGTGCCAGCAGCCCTGGGAACAGTTTCACAGATACGCAGTATTTT.

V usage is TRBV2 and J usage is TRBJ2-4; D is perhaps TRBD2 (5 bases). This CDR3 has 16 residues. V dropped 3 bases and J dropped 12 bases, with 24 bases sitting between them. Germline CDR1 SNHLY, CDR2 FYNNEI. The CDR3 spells CASSDEGEGGLGTQYF. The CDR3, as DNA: TGTGCCAGCAGTGATGAGGGTGAAGGTGGCCTAGGAACTCAGTACTTC.

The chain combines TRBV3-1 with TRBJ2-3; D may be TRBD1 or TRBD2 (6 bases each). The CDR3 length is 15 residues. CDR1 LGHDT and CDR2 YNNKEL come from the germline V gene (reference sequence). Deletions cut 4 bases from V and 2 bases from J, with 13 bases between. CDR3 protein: CASSPGGSDTDTQYF. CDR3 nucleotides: TGTGCCAGCAGCCCCGGGGGCAGCGACACAGATACGCAGTATTTT.